Presented here are 25 T cell receptor beta chains from one specimen sequenced in a study of CD8+ T cells in alopecia areata. Treatment noted: oral pan-JAK inhibitor, 5-10 mg twice daily. The sequencing template was cDNA reverse transcribed from extracted RNA. Here immunoSEQ multiplex PCR was the method, and the copy in TCRdb shows in-frame clones only, minus some. This table has 150,000 to 200,000 clones, less than 75% appearing once. Sequences were derived from CD4+ T cells sorted from blood, sampled between weeks 55 and 65, from a patient treated with tofacitinib. Receptors originate from a human donor with alopecia areata.

Worth noting for this clone: A junction boundary mismatches the germline segment, possibly from a read error. V usage is TRBV7-7 and J usage is TRBJ2-5; maybe TRBD1 (6 bases). Germline V gene data show CDR1 as SSHAT and CDR2 as FNYEAQ (reference sequence). This CDR3 is built from 14 residues. CDR3 sequence (DNA): TGTGCTAGCAGCTTAGGACAGAGAACAGAGAGCCAGTACTTC. This translates into CASSLGQRTESQYF.

This chain joins TRBV6-1 and TRBJ2-5; 7 positions match TRBD2. The CDR3 loop spans 15 amino acids. Germline-derived CDR1 and CDR2 are MNHNS and SASEGT. J was trimmed by 5 bases and V by 5 bases; bases with no gene match: 11. This CDR3 reads CASSPRSGGQETQYF. Written as DNA, the CDR3 is TGTGCCAGCAGTCCACGTTCGGGAGGCCAGGAGACCCAGTACTTC.

The CDR3 loop is CASSFRYITDTQYF. In DNA form, the CDR3 reads TGCGCCAGCAGCTTTCGCTACATCACAGATACGCAGTATTTT. V usage is TRBV5-1 and J usage is TRBJ2-3; no firm D call. Germline V gene sequence: CDR1 SGHRS, CDR2 YFSETQ. CDR3 length equals 14 residues. V lost 2 bases to trimming and J lost 2 bases, with 9 bases between them. The full variable domain, its missing parts supplied by reference TRBV5-1 and TRBJ2-3, is KAGVTQTPRYLIKTRGQQVTLSCSPISGHRSVSWYQQTPGQGLQFLFEYFSETQRNKGNFPGRFSGRQFSNSRSEMNVSTLELGDSALYLCASSFRYITDTQYFGPGTRLTVL.

The chain carries TRBV6-5 and TRBJ2-5; no firm D call. Trimming took off 6 bases at V and 6 bases at J, with 14 bases between the two ends. The CDR3 is 13 residues long. CDR1 and CDR2 (germline): MNHEY, SVGAGI. CDR3 residues: CASSPFLTKTQYF. In DNA form, the CDR3 reads TGTGCCAGCAGCCCATTTTTGACCAAGACCCAGTACTTC.

The chain is built from TRBV29-1 and TRBJ2-3, with TRBD1 identical over 8 bases. This CDR3 spans 14 amino acids. Trimming took 6 bases from V and 6 from J; bases not matched to a gene: 11. Germline V gene sequence: CDR1 SQVTM, CDR2 ANQGSEA. CDR3 nucleotides: TGCAGCGTGGTGCGACAGGGGCGATTGGATACGCAGTATTTT. This encodes CSVVRQGRLDTQYF.

This chain uses TRBV25-1 with TRBJ2-5; 9 bases align to TRBD1. The germline V gene has CDR1 MGHDK and CDR2 SYGVNS. J gave up 2 bases and V 4 bases, and 8 bases lay outside the gene matches. The CDR3 length is 16 residues. The CDR3 bases are TGTGCCAGCAGTGCACAGGACAGGGGCCTTCAAGAGACCCAGTACTTC. Translation gives CASSAQDRGLQETQYF.

This chain links TRBV4-1 with TRBJ1-1; no reliable D call. Germline CDR1 MGHRA, CDR2 YSYEKL. V was shortened by 5 bases and J by 5 bases, with 9 bases between the two germline ends. The length of the CDR3 is 12 residues. The CDR3 reads CASSGSGTEAFF. The CDR3 region has the DNA TGCGCCAGCAGCGGATCGGGGACTGAAGCTTTCTTT.

CDR3 DNA sequence: TGTGCCAGCAGCTTCGGGACAAGCGAGCAGTACTTC. It is translated as CASSFGTSEQYF. V and J are TRBV7-9 and TRBJ2-7; perhaps TRBD1 as D (6 bases). This CDR3 spans 12 amino acids. The germline V and J ends were trimmed by 3 bases and 6 bases, with 9 bases remaining between them. Germline-derived CDR1 and CDR2 are SEHNR and FQNEAQ (reference sequence).

This clone was recorded a few times. The CDR3 DNA reads TGTGCCAGCAGCTTTATACAGGGCGCTGAAGCTTTCTTT. It yields the protein CASSFIQGAEAFF. The gene calls are TRBV11-3 and TRBJ1-1; a possible D gene is TRBD1 (6 bases). Trimming took 3 bases from V and 6 from J, leaving 11 bases between them. Germline V gene sequence: CDR1 SGHNT, CDR2 YENEEA. The CDR3 totals 13 residues.

V usage is TRBV2 and J usage is TRBJ2-3, with D unresolved. The length of the CDR3 is 11 residues. V lost 5 bases, J lost 3 bases, and 3 bases lay in between. Germline lookup yields CDR1 SNHLY and CDR2 FYNNEI. The DNA of the CDR3 is TGTGCCAGCAGTTATACAGATACGCAGTATTTT. The encoded protein is CASSYTDTQYF.

This chain links TRBV6-5 with TRBJ2-3, with 7 bases fitting TRBD2. The V gene end was trimmed by 11 bases and the J gene end by 1 base; junction bases not matched to a gene: 9. The germline V gene has CDR1 MNHEY and CDR2 SVGAGI. CDR3 length equals 14 residues. The DNA for the CDR3 is TGTGCCGTGAGGGTCAGCGGGGGCACAGATACGCAGTATTTT. Translated: CAVRVSGGTDTQYF.

CDR3 nucleotides: TGTGCCTGGAGGTTGGCAGGGGGCGACTATGGCTACACCTTC. It translates to CAWRLAGGDYGYTF. V is TRBV30 and J is TRBJ1-2; 8 nucleotides match TRBD1. CDR1 is GTSNPN and CDR2 is SVGIG in the germline V gene (reference sequence). The CDR3 has 14 amino acids. V was clipped by 3 bases and J by 3 bases; unmatched bases: 6.

The gene calls are TRBV7-2 and TRBJ1-1; TRBD1 might be the D (5 bases). V lost 1 base to trimming and J lost 11 bases, with 8 bases between them. This CDR3 region has 11 residues. The germline V gene encodes CDR1 SGHTA and CDR2 FQGNSA. CDR3 protein: CASSLGREAFF. The CDR3 DNA reads as TGTGCCAGCAGCTTAGGCAGGGAGGCTTTCTTT.

This clone was detected a few times. The chain employs TRBV5-1 and TRBJ1-1, with 7 bases lining up with TRBD1. V lost 2 bases and J lost 7; bases outside the gene matches: 11. CDR1 is SGHRS and CDR2 is YFSETQ in the germline V gene. This CDR3 comprises 15 residues. The CDR3 sequence is CASSFGATGSGEAFF. The CDR3 coding sequence is TGCGCCAGCAGCTTTGGGGCGACAGGGTCGGGTGAAGCTTTCTTT.

The gene calls are TRBV6-1 and TRBJ2-3; D is ambiguous. The V gene lost 6 bases and the J gene lost 2 bases, with 6 bases spanning the gap. CDR1 is MNHNS and CDR2 is SASEGT in the germline V gene. The CDR3 sequence is 12 residues long. The CDR3 nucleotides read TGTGCCAGCAGGGGCAACACAGATACGCAGTATTTT. Translating gives CASRGNTDTQYF.

The count of this clone is one. The chain carries TRBV15 and TRBJ1-2; D is uncertain. The V gene's germline CDR1 is LNHNV and CDR2 YYDKDF (reference sequence). V was pared by 0 bases and J by 4 bases, with 12 bases between. The CDR3 is 15 residues long. The CDR3 spells CATSRDQASGYGYTF. DNA of the CDR3: TGTGCCACCAGCAGAGATCAGGCGAGTGGCTATGGCTACACCTTC.

The chain uses TRBV5-6 and TRBJ1-2, with TRBD1 matching over 9 bases. Germline-derived CDR1 and CDR2 are SGHDT and YYEEEE. Trimming at V came to 5 bases and at J to 6 bases, leaving 11 bases not matched to a gene. The CDR3 runs 15 residues. For the CDR3, the DNA is TGTGCCAGCAGAAGCAGGAGACAGGGGGTGAATGGCTACACCTTC. This translates into CASRSRRQGVNGYTF. Supplemented by reference TRBV5-6 and TRBJ1-2, the full variable domain reads DAGVTQSPTHLIKTRGQQVTLRCSPKSGHDTVSWYQQALGQGPQFIFQYYEEEERQRGNFPDRFSGHQFPNYSSELNVNALLLGDSALYLCASRSRRQGVNGYTFGSGTRLTVV.

This rearrangement joins TRBV6-5 to TRBJ2-7; D tentatively fits TRBD1 or TRBD2 (6 bases each). Germline loops: CDR1 MNHEY, CDR2 SVGAGI. Trimming took 2 bases from V and 3 from J, leaving 11 bases between them. The CDR3 length is 14 residues. The CDR3, as DNA: TGTGCCAGCAGTTACACGGGGGCGTTCTACGAGCAGTACTTC. As protein: CASSYTGAFYEQYF.

The V gene is TRBV27, the J gene TRBJ1-2, with 11 nucleotides matching TRBD1. This CDR3 spans 15 amino acids. Germline CDR1 and CDR2: MNHEY and SMNVEV (reference sequence). J gave up 2 bases and V 8 bases, and 7 bases lay outside the gene matches. The CDR3 is CASRSGQGANYGYTF. DNA for the CDR3: TGTGCCAGCCGATCCGGACAGGGGGCCAACTATGGCTACACCTTC.

The genes are TRBV4-2 and TRBJ2-5, with 11 positions matching TRBD2. Germline CDR1 is LGHNA and CDR2 is YNFKEQ. The CDR3 extends over 18 amino acids. The V segment lost 0 bases and the J segment 5 bases; nucleotides outside the gene matches: 11. The CDR3 nucleotides are TGTGCCAGCAGCCAAGATCTTCTAGCGGGGGGCCTGATGGAGACCCAGTACTTC. Translated: CASSQDLLAGGLMETQYF.

This clone was counted between two and nine times. V is TRBV7-3 and J is TRBJ1-6; D is uncertain. V was clipped by 4 bases and J by 5 bases, with 9 bases between them. The length of the CDR3 is 14 residues. Germline V gene lookup returns CDR1 SGHTA and CDR2 FQGTGA. The CDR3 bases are TGTGCCAGCAGCTCCTCACTCAATAATTCACCCCTCCACTTT. Translated, it gives CASSSSLNNSPLHF.

In regard to this clone: One end of the junction varies from germline; a read error may be responsible. The gene calls are TRBV9 and TRBJ2-5; the D is unclear. The length of the CDR3 is 15 residues. CDR1 and CDR2 (germline): SGDLS, YYNGEE. CDR3 sequence reads: CASTVGHRAGETQYF. The DNA of the CDR3 is TGTGCCAGCACCGTAGGCCATCGGGCTGGGGAGACCCAGTACTTC.

This chain links TRBV30 with TRBJ2-7, with D unresolved. V lost 0 bases to trimming and J lost 5 bases, with 8 bases between them. CDR3 length: 12 residues. Per germline, CDR1 GTSNPN and CDR2 SVGIG (reference sequence). This CDR3 reads CAWSVPQDEQYF. The CDR3 coding sequence is TGTGCCTGGAGTGTCCCCCAAGACGAGCAGTACTTC.

The genes are TRBV5-1 and TRBJ1-2, with D tentatively TRBD1 (5 bases). CDR1 SGHRS and CDR2 YFSETQ come from the germline V gene. Deletions cut 4 bases from V and 2 bases from J, with 9 bases between. CDR3 length: 13 residues. The CDR3 loop is CASSPGGNYGYTF. In DNA, the CDR3 is TGCGCCAGCAGCCCGGGGGGAAACTATGGCTACACCTTC.

The gene calls are TRBV7-9 and TRBJ2-2; D is uncertain. The germline V gene has CDR1 SEHNR and CDR2 FQNEAQ (reference sequence). Trimming left V 4 bases short and J 4 bases short, with 10 bases between. CDR3 length equals 14 residues. The CDR3 spells CASSSVLGTGELFF. Written as DNA, the CDR3 is TGTGCCAGCAGCTCCGTTTTGGGCACCGGGGAGCTGTTTTTT. Supplemented by reference TRBV7-9 and TRBJ2-2, the full variable domain reads DTGVSQNPRHKITKRGQNVTFRCDPISEHNRLYWYRQTLGQGPEFLTYFQNEAQLEKSRLLSDRFSAERPKGSFSTLEIQRTEQGDSAMYLCASSSVLGTGELFFGEGSRLTVL.